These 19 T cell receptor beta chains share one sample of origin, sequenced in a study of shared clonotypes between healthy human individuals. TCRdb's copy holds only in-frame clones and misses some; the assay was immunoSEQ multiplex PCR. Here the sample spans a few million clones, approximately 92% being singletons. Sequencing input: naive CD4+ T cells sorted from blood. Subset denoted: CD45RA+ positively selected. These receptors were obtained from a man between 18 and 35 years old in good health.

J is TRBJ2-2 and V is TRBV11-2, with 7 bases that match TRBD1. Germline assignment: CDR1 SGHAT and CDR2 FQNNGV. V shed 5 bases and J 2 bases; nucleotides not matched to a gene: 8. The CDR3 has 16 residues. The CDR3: CASSPSGQKNTGELFF. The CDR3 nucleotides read TGTGCCAGCAGCCCCTCGGGACAGAAAAACACCGGGGAGCTGTTTTTT. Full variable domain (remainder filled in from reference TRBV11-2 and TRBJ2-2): EAGVAQSPRYKIIEKRQSVAFWCNPISGHATLYWYQQILGQGPKLLIQFQNNGVVDDSQLPKDRFSAERLKGVDSTLKIQPAKLEDSAVYLCASSPSGQKNTGELFFGEGSRLTVL.

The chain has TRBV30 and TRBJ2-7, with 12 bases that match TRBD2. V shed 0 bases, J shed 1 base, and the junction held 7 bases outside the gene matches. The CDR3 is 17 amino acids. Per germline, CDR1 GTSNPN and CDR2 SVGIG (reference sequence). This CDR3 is CAWSVSWTSGISYEQYF. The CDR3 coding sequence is TGTGCCTGGAGTGTGAGTTGGACTAGCGGGATATCCTACGAGCAGTACTTC. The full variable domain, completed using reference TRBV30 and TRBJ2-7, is SQTIHQWPATLVQPVGSPLSLECTVEGTSNPNLYWYRQAAGRGLQLLFYSVGIGQISSEVPQNLSASRPQDRQFILSSKKLLLSDSGFYLCAWSVSWTSGISYEQYFGPGTRLTVT.

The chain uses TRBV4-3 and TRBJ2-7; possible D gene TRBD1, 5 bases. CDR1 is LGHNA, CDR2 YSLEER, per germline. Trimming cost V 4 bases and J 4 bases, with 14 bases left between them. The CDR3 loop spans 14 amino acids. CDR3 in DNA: TGCGCCAGCAGCCCCGAAGGGCAGGGATACGAGCAGTACTTC. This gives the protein CASSPEGQGYEQYF.

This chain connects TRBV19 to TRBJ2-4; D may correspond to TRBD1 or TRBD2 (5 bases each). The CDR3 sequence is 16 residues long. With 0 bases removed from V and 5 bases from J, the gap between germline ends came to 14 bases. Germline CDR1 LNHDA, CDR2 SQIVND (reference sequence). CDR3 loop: CASSIDNGSGQNIQYF. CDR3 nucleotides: TGTGCCAGTAGTATAGACAACGGTTCGGGACAAAACATTCAGTACTTC.

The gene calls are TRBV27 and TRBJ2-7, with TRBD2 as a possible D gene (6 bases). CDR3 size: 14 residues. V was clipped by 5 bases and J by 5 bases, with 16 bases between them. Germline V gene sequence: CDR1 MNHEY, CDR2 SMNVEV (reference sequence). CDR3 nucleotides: TGTGCCAGCAGTCCGGCCGGGAGACCGGACGAGCAGTACTTC. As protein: CASSPAGRPDEQYF.

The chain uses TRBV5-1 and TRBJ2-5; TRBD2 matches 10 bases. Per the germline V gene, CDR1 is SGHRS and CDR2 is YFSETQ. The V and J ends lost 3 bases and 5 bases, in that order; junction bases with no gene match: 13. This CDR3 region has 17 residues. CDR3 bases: TGCGCCAGCAGCTACCGTCTCAGCGGGAGGGCGAGTGAGACCCAGTACTTC. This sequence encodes CASSYRLSGRASETQYF.

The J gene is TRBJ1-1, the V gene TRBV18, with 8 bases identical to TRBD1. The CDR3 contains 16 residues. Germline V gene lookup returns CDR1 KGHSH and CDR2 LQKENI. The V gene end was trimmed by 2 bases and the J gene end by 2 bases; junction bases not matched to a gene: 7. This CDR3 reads CASSPIRGQDNTEAFF. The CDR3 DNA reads TGTGCCAGCTCACCAATCCGGGGACAGGATAACACTGAAGCTTTCTTT.

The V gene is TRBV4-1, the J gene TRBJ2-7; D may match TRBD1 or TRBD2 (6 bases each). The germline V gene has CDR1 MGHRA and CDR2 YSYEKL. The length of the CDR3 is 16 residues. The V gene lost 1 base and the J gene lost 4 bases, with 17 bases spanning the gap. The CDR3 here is CASSQGWGAWMYEQYF. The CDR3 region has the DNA TGCGCCAGCAGCCAAGGTTGGGGGGCCTGGATGTACGAGCAGTACTTC.

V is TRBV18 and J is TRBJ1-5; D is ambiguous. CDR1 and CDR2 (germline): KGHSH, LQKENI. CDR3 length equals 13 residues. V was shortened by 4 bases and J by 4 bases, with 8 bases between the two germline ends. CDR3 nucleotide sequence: TGTGCCAGCTCACAACAGAGGAATCAGCCCCAGCATTTT. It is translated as CASSQQRNQPQHF.

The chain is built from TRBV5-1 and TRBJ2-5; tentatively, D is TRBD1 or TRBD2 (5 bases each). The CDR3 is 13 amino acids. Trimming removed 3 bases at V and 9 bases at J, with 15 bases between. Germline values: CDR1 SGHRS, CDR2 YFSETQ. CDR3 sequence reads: CASSSGTAGAQYF. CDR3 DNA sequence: TGCGCCAGCAGCTCAGGGACCGCCGGGGCCCAGTACTTC.

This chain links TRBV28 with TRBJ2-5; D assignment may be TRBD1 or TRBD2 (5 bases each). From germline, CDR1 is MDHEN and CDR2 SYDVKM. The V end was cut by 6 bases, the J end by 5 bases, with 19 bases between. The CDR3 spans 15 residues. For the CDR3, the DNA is TGTGCCAGCAGCCTTCTCGCTGACTGGGGGGAGACCCAGTACTTC. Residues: CASSLLADWGETQYF.

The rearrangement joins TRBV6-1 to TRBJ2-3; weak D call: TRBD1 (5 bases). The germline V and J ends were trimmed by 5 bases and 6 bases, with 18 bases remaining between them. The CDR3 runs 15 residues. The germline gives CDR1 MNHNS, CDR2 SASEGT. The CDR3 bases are TGTGCCAGCAGTTTGGGGCGAAGCTTCACGGATACGCAGTATTTT. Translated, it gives CASSLGRSFTDTQYF.

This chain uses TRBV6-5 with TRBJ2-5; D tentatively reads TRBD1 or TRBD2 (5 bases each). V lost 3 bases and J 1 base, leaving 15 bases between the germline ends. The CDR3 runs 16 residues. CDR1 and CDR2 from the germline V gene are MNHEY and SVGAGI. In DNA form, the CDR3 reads TGTGCCAGCAGTTATACATGGTCCGGGACCCAAGAGACCCAGTACTTC. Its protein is CASSYTWSGTQETQYF.

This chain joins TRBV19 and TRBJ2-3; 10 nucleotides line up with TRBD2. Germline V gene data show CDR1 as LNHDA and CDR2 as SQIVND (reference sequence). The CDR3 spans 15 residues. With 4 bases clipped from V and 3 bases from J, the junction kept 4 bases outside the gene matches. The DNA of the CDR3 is TGTGCCAGTAGTAAACTAGCGGGGAAGACAGATACGCAGTATTTT. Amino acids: CASSKLAGKTDTQYF.

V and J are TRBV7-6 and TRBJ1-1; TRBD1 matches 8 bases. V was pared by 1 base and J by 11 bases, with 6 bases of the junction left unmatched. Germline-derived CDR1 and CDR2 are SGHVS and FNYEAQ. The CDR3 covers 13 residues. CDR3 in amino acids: CASSLGTGTSAFF. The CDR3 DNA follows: TGTGCCAGCAGCTTAGGGACAGGGACAAGTGCTTTCTTT.

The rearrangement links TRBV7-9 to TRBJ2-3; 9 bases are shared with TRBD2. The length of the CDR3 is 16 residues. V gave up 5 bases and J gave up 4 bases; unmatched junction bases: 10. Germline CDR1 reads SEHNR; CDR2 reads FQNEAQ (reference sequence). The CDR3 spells CASSKWGGGVPDTQYF. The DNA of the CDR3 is TGTGCCAGCAGCAAGTGGGGCGGGGGGGTCCCAGATACGCAGTATTTT.

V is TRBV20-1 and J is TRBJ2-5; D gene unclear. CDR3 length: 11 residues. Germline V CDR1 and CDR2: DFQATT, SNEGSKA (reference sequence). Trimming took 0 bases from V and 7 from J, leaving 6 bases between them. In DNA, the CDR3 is TGCAGTGCTAGAGATGAGCGGACCCAGTACTTC. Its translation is CSARDERTQYF.

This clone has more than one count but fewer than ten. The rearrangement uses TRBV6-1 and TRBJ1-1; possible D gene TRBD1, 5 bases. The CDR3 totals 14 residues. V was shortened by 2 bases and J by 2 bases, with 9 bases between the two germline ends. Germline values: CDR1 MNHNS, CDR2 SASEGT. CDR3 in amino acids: CASSEWDGNTEAFF. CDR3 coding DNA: TGTGCCAGCAGTGAATGGGACGGTAACACTGAAGCTTTCTTT.

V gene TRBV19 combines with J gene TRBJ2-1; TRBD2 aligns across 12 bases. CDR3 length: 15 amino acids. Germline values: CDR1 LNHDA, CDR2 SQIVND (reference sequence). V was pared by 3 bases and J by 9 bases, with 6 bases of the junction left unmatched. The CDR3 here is CASSMLAGGDPEQFF. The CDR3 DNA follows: TGTGCCAGTAGTATGCTAGCGGGAGGGGACCCTGAGCAGTTCTTC.